These 5 T cell receptor beta chains share one sample of origin, sequenced in a study of blood T cell repertoires in COVID-19. Some clones are missing from TCRdb's copy, which holds only in-frame ones; the method was immunoSEQ multiplex PCR. The sample lists more than 45,000 clones; approximately 90% were seen once. What was sequenced was peripheral blood. The source of these receptors is a man in his fifties or sixties with acute or convalescent COVID-19.

This chain connects TRBV29-1 to TRBJ2-3; possible D gene TRBD2, 6 bases. Germline V CDR1 and CDR2: SQVTM, ANQGSEA. This CDR3 has 14 amino acids. Deletions cut 4 bases from V and 3 bases from J, with 14 bases between. Written as DNA, the CDR3 is TGCAGCGTTGTCGGGCGGGATAGGACAGATACGCAGTATTTT. This translates into CSVVGRDRTDTQYF.

This chain joins TRBV11-3 and TRBJ2-3; D perhaps matches TRBD1 (5 bases). This CDR3 comprises 14 residues. Germline values: CDR1 SGHNT, CDR2 YENEEA. V shed 0 bases and J shed 2 bases, with 6 bases lying between them. CDR3 sequence: CASSLDGATDTQYF. The CDR3 DNA reads TGTGCCAGCAGCTTAGATGGGGCCACAGATACGCAGTATTTT.

V is TRBV27 and J is TRBJ2-5; the match to TRBD1 covers 9 bases. In germline, CDR1 is MNHEY, CDR2 SMNVEV (reference sequence). This CDR3 is 17 amino acids long. V was pared by 3 bases and J by 5 bases, with 13 bases of the junction left unmatched. Here the CDR3 DNA reads TGTGCCAGCAGTTTCCTCCAGGGACAGGGTCTTCCGGAGACCCAGTACTTC. Translating gives CASSFLQGQGLPETQYF.

The rearrangement uses TRBV30 and TRBJ1-4, with a possible D match to TRBD1 (6 bases). CDR1 is GTSNPN, CDR2 SVGIG, per germline (reference sequence). The CDR3 has 16 residues. Deletions cut 1 base from V and 5 bases from J, with 17 bases between. This chain's CDR3 is CAWSGPFDRLNEKLFF. CDR3 DNA sequence: TGTGCCTGGAGTGGACCTTTCGACAGGCTAAATGAAAAACTGTTTTTT.

The chain recombines TRBV7-8 with TRBJ1-2; TRBD1 is a possible D gene (6 bases). The CDR3 extends over 15 amino acids. CDR1 SGHVS and CDR2 FQNEAQ come from the germline V gene. V gave up 4 bases and J gave up 7 bases, with 19 bases separating them. This chain's CDR3 is CASSYLRQGRGGYTF. In DNA form, the CDR3 reads TGTGCCAGCAGCTACCTCCGCCAGGGGAGGGGTGGCTACACCTTC.